The present T cell receptor (beta chain) was sequenced within a study of neoadjuvant anti-PD-1 for oral cavity cancer (dated by TCRdb to the early 2020s). Background for the entire study: Three to four biweekly doses of nivolumab at 3 mg/kg were mostly administered to patients before curative-intent surgical resection. For patients who did not progress, a fourth nivolumab dose was given around day 43, followed by definitive surgical resection on days 50-56. Patients with complete response, partial response or stable disease by RECIST 1.1 were defined as responders, whereas patients with progression were defined as non-responders. The parent correlative cohort had eleven to twelve patients and a response rate of more than 25%. Broad study findings and their caveats: A higher pretreatment blood Treg/Th17 ratio correlated with both higher pretreatment blood TCRbeta clonality and lower post-treatment tumor TCRbeta clonality. After neoadjuvant nivolumab, T cell clonality (Gini index) in PBMCs was significantly higher in non-responders than in responders. TCR analyses included only three patients per response group, and the authors called for larger cohorts for validation.

In its sample, this clone was seen a few times. The target of this receptor is not known. No base qualities exist here, and no much larger clone lies one base off it. For deep sequencing of PBMC libraries, mostly roughly 0.5 ug of input genomic DNA was used, and six replicates were run per sample. Following the manufacturer's instructions, the team built TCRbeta libraries using the immunoSEQ hsTCRbeta kit. The completed libraries were mixed into a single pool at 3 nM, then sequenced with an Illumina NovaSeq 6000 S4 flow cell. The original pipeline was this. Raw data preprocessing and quality control were performed with the immunoSEQ Analyzer. The analysis was limited to productive rearrangements, and each clonotype was defined by a unique CDR3 amino acid sequence. Repertoire clonality was estimated as the Gini-Simpson index, computed with the R package tcR. Gini indices were compared with Student's t test, and associations with tumor size change were assessed by Pearson correlation. Here the immuneACCESS table is served through TCRdb, limited to in-frame sequences with V and J called. Missing clones are a known gap in these copies; in checked studies unresolved V genes cover under half, and the rest lacks a known reason. From that table come the V and J calls and clone size; the DNA was used to work out D and trimming. For this sample the table gives around 17,000 clones, of which around two thirds were detected only once. About 3% of the sample goes to the ten largest clones.

Read against the paper, the sample's time point label means: before neoadjuvant nivolumab. None of the patients had received prior systemic or radiation treatment, and all were newly diagnosed with stage II-IVA oral cavity squamous cell carcinoma. The cohort was made up of patients with locally advanced, HPV-negative oral cavity squamous cell carcinoma. Peripheral blood mononuclear cells were analyzed directly and were not maintained or expanded in culture. The samples were obtained from a longitudinal correlative study of a single-arm phase II trial testing neoadjuvant nivolumab in oral cavity squamous cell carcinoma. Genomic DNA-based TCRbeta sequencing was performed on subject-matched pre- and post-treatment PBMCs and tumors from three responders and three non-responders. Peripheral blood mononuclear cells were drawn once before nivolumab treatment and a second time after treatment, when surgery took place. The Maxwell RSC DNA from Cells kit was used to extract genomic DNA from PBMCs.

This TCR was recovered from a person aged 35-79 years with oral cavity squamous cell carcinoma. The sample consisted of PBMCs, taken before nivolumab (anti-PD-1) treatment.

DNA sequence: TGTGCCAGCACCCCGGGACAGGGGTATGGCTACACCTTC. Protein translation: CASTPGQGYGYTF. This chain is built from TRBV2 and TRBJ1-2; 10 junctional bases match TRBD1. Based on the germline V gene, the CDR1 and CDR2 sequences are SNHLY and FYNNEI. The CDR3 goes from the cysteine to the phenylalanine over 13 residues. Only the CDR3 DNA is retained, 39 bases long and in frame from the first base. V trim: 7 bases; J trim: 5 bases; unmatched bases: 4.